This T cell receptor (beta chain) comes out of a study of shared clonotypes between healthy human individuals. For the study at large: The plates for each donor numbered three CD4 naive, three CD4 memory, two CD8 naive and one CD8 memory.

CD45RO-negative cells were positively selected for CCR7, leaving out terminally differentiated effector memory CD45RA+ cells. General study points: Lower generation probabilities were found for non-shared clonotypes than for those shared by all four donors. Sharing across four donors was highest in naive CD4 (around 5%) and lowest in memory CD8 (0.4%).

Points on this clone: What it recognizes is unknown. Other DNA sequences in this sample translate to the same CDR3.

Genomic DNA belonging to each subset was distributed in equal measure over several immunoSEQ plates. Sequenced by immunoSEQ multiplex PCR; TCRdb stores in-frame clones only, minus some. This repertoire shows roughly 2 million clones, approximately 94% found once; its top ten account for 1% to 1.3%. Trimming cost V 0 bases and J 4 bases, with 16 bases left between them. The CDR3 has 15 amino acids. Germline assignment: CDR1 GTSNPN and CDR2 SVGIG (reference sequence). The TCR originated in a man aged 18 to 30 in good health. Sequenced sample: naive CD8+ T cells sorted from blood. The rearrangement links TRBV30 to TRBJ2-7; D is undetermined. The DNA for the CDR3 is TGTGCCTGGAGTGTACGAGAAGGGCATTCATACGAGCAGTACTTC. The encoded protein is CAWSVREGHSYEQYF.